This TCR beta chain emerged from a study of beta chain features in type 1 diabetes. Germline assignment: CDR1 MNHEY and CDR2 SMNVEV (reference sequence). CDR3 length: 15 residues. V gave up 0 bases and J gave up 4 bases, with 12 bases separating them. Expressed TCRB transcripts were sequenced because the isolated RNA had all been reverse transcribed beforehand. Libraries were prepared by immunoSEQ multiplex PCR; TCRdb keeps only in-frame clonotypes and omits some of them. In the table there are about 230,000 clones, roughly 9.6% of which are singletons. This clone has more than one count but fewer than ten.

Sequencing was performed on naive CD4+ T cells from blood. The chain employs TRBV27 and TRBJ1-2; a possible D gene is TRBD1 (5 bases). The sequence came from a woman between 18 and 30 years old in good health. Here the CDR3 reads CASSLSGLRGYGYTF. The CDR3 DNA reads TGTGCCAGCAGTTTATCTGGGTTAAGGGGCTATGGCTACACCTTC.